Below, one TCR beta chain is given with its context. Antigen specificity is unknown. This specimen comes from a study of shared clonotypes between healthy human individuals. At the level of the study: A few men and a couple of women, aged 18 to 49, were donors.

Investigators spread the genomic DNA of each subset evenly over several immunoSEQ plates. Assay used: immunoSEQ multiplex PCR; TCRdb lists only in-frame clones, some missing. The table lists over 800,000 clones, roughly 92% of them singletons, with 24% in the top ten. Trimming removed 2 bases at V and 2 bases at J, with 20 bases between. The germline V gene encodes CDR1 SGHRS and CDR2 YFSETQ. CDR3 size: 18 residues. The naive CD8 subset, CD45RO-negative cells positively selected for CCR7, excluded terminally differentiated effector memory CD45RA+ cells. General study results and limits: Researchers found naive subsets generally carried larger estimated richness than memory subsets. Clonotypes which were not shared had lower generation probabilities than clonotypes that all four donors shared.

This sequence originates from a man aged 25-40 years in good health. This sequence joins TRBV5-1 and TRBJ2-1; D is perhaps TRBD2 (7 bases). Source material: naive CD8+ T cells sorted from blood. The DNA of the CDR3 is TGCGCCAGCAGCTTCCAGCGGGACAAAACCATACCCTACAATGAGCAGTTCTTC. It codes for CASSFQRDKTIPYNEQFF.